This TCR beta chain was identified during a study of Graves' ophthalmopathy and Graves' hyperthyroidism. Study-wide context: At the time of initial diagnosis and before any treatment, peripheral blood was collected.

This clonotype appeared many times. Its target is not known. RNA transcripts were the template, and TCR beta CDR3 regions were amplified from them. First-round RT-PCR with HTBI primers preceded a second-round multiplex PCR. TCRdb ran MiXCR on the multiplex PCR reads and lists one entry per CDR3 protein. The sample consists of roughly 160,000 distinct CDR3 sequences, approximately 40% of them appearing once. Study conclusions and caveats: Distinction of ophthalmopathy from stable hyperthyroidism by a 13-signature model reached roughly 88% sensitivity and about 80% specificity. Forecasting of ophthalmopathy progression by the model achieved approximately 70% sensitivity and about 77% specificity.

The CDR3 is 15 residues long. V gave up 0 bases and J gave up 14 bases; unmatched junction bases: 12. The chain joins TRBV12-3 or TRBV12-4 to TRBJ2-2, with 7 positions matching TRBD2. The sequence derives from a man younger than 40 with Graves' ophthalmopathy. Input material: peripheral blood. CDR3 DNA sequence: TGTGCCAGCAGTTTAGCCCCGGGGGGATCGGTAGACCTGTTTTTT. As protein: CASSLAPGGSVDLFF.